The next 26 T cell receptor beta chains were all read from a single sample in a study of OX40 agonist ivuxolimab in advanced cancers. Data came from immunoSEQ multiplex PCR; TCRdb stores just in-frame clones and leaves some out. The data hold about 58,000 clones, with 87% observed a single time. The sample consisted of CD4+ or CD8+ T cells sorted from blood, taken in a trial of the OX40 agonist ivuxolimab. The receptors derive from an adult with an advanced solid tumor such as melanoma, head and neck, liver or kidney cancer.

This chain uses TRBV5-4 with TRBJ2-3; 7 bases map to TRBD1. Trimming at V came to 3 bases and at J to 5 bases, leaving 6 bases not matched to a gene. CDR3 length: 14 amino acids. CDR1 and CDR2 from the germline V gene are SGHNT and YYREEE (reference sequence). CDR3 protein: CASSSLGTVDTQYF. The CDR3 coding sequence is TGTGCCAGCAGCTCCCTCGGGACAGTAGATACGCAGTATTTT.

The chain links TRBV7-9 to TRBJ2-3; 15 bases match TRBD2. This CDR3 is built from 18 residues. V trimming: 6 bases; J trimming: 2 bases; junction bases outside the gene matches: 9. From germline, CDR1 is SEHNR and CDR2 FQNEAQ (reference sequence). The DNA for the CDR3 is TGTGCCAGCAGGGGACTAGCGGGAGGAGTCTCTAACACAGATACGCAGTATTTT. It codes for CASRGLAGGVSNTDTQYF.

This clone has more than one count but fewer than ten. V is TRBV5-1 and J is TRBJ2-5; TRBD1 is a possible D gene (5 bases). Trimming stripped 3 bases from V and 5 bases from J, with 11 bases between. This CDR3 is built from 13 residues. Germline V gene sequence: CDR1 SGHRS, CDR2 YFSETQ. The CDR3 region has the DNA TGCGCCAGCAGCTACCAGGGTACGGAGACCCAGTACTTC. This gives the protein CASSYQGTETQYF. Supplemented by reference TRBV5-1 and TRBJ2-5, the full variable domain reads KAGVTQTPRYLIKTRGQQVTLSCSPISGHRSVSWYQQTPGQGLQFLFEYFSETQRNKGNFPGRFSGRQFSNSRSEMNVSTLELGDSALYLCASSYQGTETQYFGPGTRLLVL.

V and J are TRBV9 and TRBJ2-2; D possibly corresponds to TRBD2 (6 bases). This CDR3 comprises 16 residues. Per germline, CDR1 SGDLS and CDR2 YYNGEE. Trimming pared 3 bases from V and 6 bases from J, leaving 18 bases between. The CDR3 nucleotides are TGTGCCAGCAGCGCCTCCGGTGCGGGAAGATCCGGGGAGCTGTTTTTT. Its protein is CASSASGAGRSGELFF.

The rearrangement uses TRBV4-2 and TRBJ2-1; possible D gene TRBD2, 5 bases. CDR1 and CDR2 (germline): LGHNA, YNFKEQ. The V and J ends lost 0 bases and 3 bases respectively, with 12 bases between them. This CDR3 has 16 amino acids. DNA of the CDR3: TGTGCCAGCAGCCAAGATGTGAGTAGCGTCTACAATGAGCAGTTCTTC. It codes for CASSQDVSSVYNEQFF.

CDR3 in amino acids: CASKGSGQKQFF. In DNA, the CDR3 is TGTGCCAGCAAGGGGTCAGGCCAAAAGCAGTTCTTC. The chain has TRBV25-1 and TRBJ2-1; possibly TRBD1 for D (5 bases). Between the trimmed V and J ends, which lost 7 bases and 11 bases, there was a span of 15 bases. The CDR3 length is 12 residues. In germline, CDR1 is MGHDK, CDR2 SYGVNS. Variable domain in full (rest from reference TRBV25-1 and TRBJ2-1): EADIYQTPRYLVIGTGKKITLECSQTMGHDKMYWYQQDPGMELHLIHYSYGVNSTEKGDLSSESTVSRIRTEHFPLTLESARPSHTSQYLCASKGSGQKQFFGPGTRLTVL.

About this clone: Distinct nucleotide sequences in the sample also encode this CDR3. The chain carries TRBV5-1 and TRBJ1-1; no clear D gene. Germline V gene lookup returns CDR1 SGHRS and CDR2 YFSETQ. CDR3 length: 13 amino acids. The ends were cut back, 6 bases at V and 8 bases at J, with 17 bases in the middle. In DNA form, the CDR3 reads TGCGCCAGCATCGGAACGGGGTTAGGGGAAGCTTTCTTT. This sequence encodes CASIGTGLGEAFF.

This clone was recorded a few times. The chain is built from TRBV7-9 and TRBJ2-1; TRBD2 aligns across 8 bases. Unmatched junction bases numbered 24, after V lost 5 bases and J lost 9 bases. Germline V gene lookup returns CDR1 SEHNR and CDR2 FQNEAQ (reference sequence). The length of the CDR3 is 19 residues. Here the CDR3 reads CASSPPPTREGRFVPEQFF. For the CDR3, the DNA is TGTGCCAGCAGCCCCCCCCCGACTCGGGAGGGCCGTTTTGTCCCTGAGCAGTTCTTC. The whole variable domain, remainder taken from reference TRBV7-9 and TRBJ2-1, is DTGVSQNPRHKITKRGQNVTFRCDPISEHNRLYWYRQTLGQGPEFLTYFQNEAQLEKSRLLSDRFSAERPKGSFSTLEIQRTEQGDSAMYLCASSPPPTREGRFVPEQFFGPGTRLTVL.

The rearrangement links TRBV19 to TRBJ2-5; D ambiguous. This CDR3 is built from 14 residues. Germline V gives CDR1 LNHDA, CDR2 SQIVND (reference sequence). Trimming shortened V by 3 bases and J by 2 bases, and 10 bases separated the two germline ends. The CDR3 region is CASSMGRLQETQYF. CDR3 coding DNA: TGTGCCAGTAGTATGGGCCGGTTACAAGAGACCCAGTACTTC.

Concerning this clone itself: This specimen includes other DNA sequences encoding the same CDR3. This rearrangement joins TRBV11-2 to TRBJ2-5, with a tentative D call TRBD2 (5 bases). Trimming removed 3 bases at V and 5 bases at J, with 13 bases between. The CDR3 spans 14 residues. In germline, CDR1 is SGHAT, CDR2 FQNNGV. CDR3 bases: TGTGCCAGCAGCTTCTCAGGAGGTCGGGAGACCCAGTACTTC. It specifies CASSFSGGRETQYF.

The gene calls are TRBV28 and TRBJ2-2; 10 bases are a match to TRBD2. The CDR3 runs to 18 residues. The ends lost 2 bases at V and 4 bases at J; junction bases unmatched: 10. Germline V lookup: CDR1 MDHEN, CDR2 SYDVKM. This CDR3 reads CASSLVASGSWSTGELFF. The CDR3 DNA follows: TGTGCCAGCAGTTTAGTAGCTAGCGGGAGTTGGAGCACCGGGGAGCTGTTTTTT.

The V gene is TRBV7-2, the J gene TRBJ2-1; tentatively, D is TRBD2 (5 bases). V was clipped by 2 bases and J by 9 bases, with 11 bases between them. The CDR3 contains 13 residues. CDR1 and CDR2 from the germline V gene are SGHTA and FQGNSA. The CDR3 region is CASSLPSRGEQFF. CDR3 nucleotide sequence: TGTGCCAGCAGCTTACCTAGCCGGGGTGAGCAGTTCTTC. Looking up the rest from reference TRBV7-2 and TRBJ2-1 gives the full variable domain: GAGVSQSPSNKVTEKGKDVELRCDPISGHTALYWYRQSLGQGLEFLIYFQGNSAPDKSGLPSDRFSAERTGGSVSTLTIQRTQQEDSAVYLCASSLPSRGEQFFGPGTRLTVL.

The CDR3 loop reads CASSSGTGSNQPQHF. In DNA, the CDR3 is TGTGCCAGCAGTTCCGGGACAGGGAGCAATCAGCCCCAGCATTTT. V usage is TRBV6-1 and J usage is TRBJ1-5; 9 nucleotides line up with TRBD1. CDR1 is MNHNS and CDR2 is SASEGT in the germline V gene. Trimming removed 5 bases from V and 1 base from J; junction bases left unmatched: 3. The CDR3 length is 15 residues.

This chain links TRBV2 with TRBJ2-7; D unclear. This CDR3 has 13 amino acids. V was pared by 6 bases and J by 0 bases, with 9 bases between. The germline CDR1 and CDR2 sequences are SNHLY and FYNNEI. The CDR3 loop reads CASRGQPSYEQYF. The CDR3 bases are TGTGCCAGCAGGGGCCAGCCCTCCTACGAGCAGTACTTC.

The chain is built from TRBV27 and TRBJ1-1, with a possible D match to TRBD1 (5 bases). Germline V lookup: CDR1 MNHEY, CDR2 SMNVEV (reference sequence). V was cut by 5 bases and J by 3 bases, with 16 bases left in between. This CDR3 comprises 15 residues. In DNA, the CDR3 is TGTGCCAGCAGTCCCTATGGGGGAGCGGACACTGAAGCTTTCTTT. It translates to CASSPYGGADTEAFF.

The V gene is TRBV28, the J gene TRBJ1-5; 9 bases agree with TRBD1. In germline, CDR1 is MDHEN, CDR2 SYDVKM. The CDR3 length is 15 residues. V was clipped by 6 bases and J by 5 bases; unmatched bases: 8. CDR3 in amino acids: CASRSTGGTYQPQHF. The CDR3 region has the DNA TGTGCCAGCAGGTCCACAGGGGGCACATATCAGCCCCAGCATTTT.

The chain's CDR3 is CASSPTGAPGNEQFF. In DNA, the CDR3 is TGTGCCAGCAGCCCCACGGGGGCGCCTGGGAATGAGCAGTTCTTC. This chain connects TRBV5-6 to TRBJ2-1; D is possibly TRBD1 or TRBD2 (6 bases each). CDR1 and CDR2 (germline): SGHDT, YYEEEE. The CDR3 extends over 15 amino acids. V was pared by 4 bases and J by 7 bases, with 18 bases between.

V gene TRBV5-4 combines with J gene TRBJ2-7; TRBD1 agrees at 10 bases. The length of the CDR3 is 15 residues. Germline trimming cut 0 bases from V and 7 bases from J; bases unmatched to any gene: 7. Per germline, CDR1 SGHNT and CDR2 YYREEE (reference sequence). CDR3 amino acids: CASSLGGQGVYEQYF. For the CDR3, the DNA is TGTGCCAGCAGCTTGGGAGGACAGGGGGTTTATGAGCAGTACTTC.

The chain recombines TRBV4-1 with TRBJ2-5; 7 bases align to TRBD2. CDR3 length: 16 amino acids. Germline CDR1 is MGHRA and CDR2 is YSYEKL. V was clipped by 3 bases and J by 5 bases; unmatched bases: 12. CDR3 protein: CASSQTRTRGAETQYF. As DNA, the CDR3 is TGCGCCAGCAGCCAGACTAGGACTAGGGGCGCGGAGACCCAGTACTTC.

The chain carries TRBV18 and TRBJ1-1, with TRBD1 matching 8 bases. The CDR3 is made up of 14 amino acids. V shed 2 bases and J 1 base; nucleotides not matched to a gene: 0. Germline V gene lookup returns CDR1 KGHSH and CDR2 LQKENI. The CDR3 DNA reads as TGTGCCAGCTCACCAGGACAGGGGAACACTGAAGCTTTCTTT. This encodes CASSPGQGNTEAFF.

The chain uses TRBV5-4 and TRBJ2-3; no firm D call. The length of the CDR3 is 12 residues. Germline-derived CDR1 and CDR2 are SGHNT and YYREEE (reference sequence). Between the trimmed V and J ends, which lost 4 bases and 2 bases, there was a span of 5 bases. The CDR3 sequence: CASSHSTDTQYF. As DNA, the CDR3 is TGTGCCAGCAGCCACTCCACAGATACGCAGTATTTT.

The rearrangement joins TRBV29-1 to TRBJ2-7; TRBD1 matches at 9 bases. V shed 7 bases and J 7 bases; nucleotides not matched to a gene: 17. The CDR3 totals 15 residues. Germline V lookup: CDR1 SQVTM, CDR2 ANQGSEA. Here the CDR3 DNA reads TGCAGCGCACGGCAGGACAGGGGAGTATCGTATGAGCAGTACTTC. It codes for CSARQDRGVSYEQYF.

Only one count was recorded for this clone. This sequence joins TRBV7-6 and TRBJ1-5; 9 nucleotides align to TRBD1. This CDR3 has 15 amino acids. With V trimmed by 3 bases and J by 5 bases, 5 bases remained unmatched. The germline V gene has CDR1 SGHVS and CDR2 FNYEAQ. This CDR3 is CASSLGTGLHQPQHF. The CDR3 region has the DNA TGTGCCAGCAGCTTGGGGACAGGGTTACATCAGCCCCAGCATTTT.

The rearrangement links TRBV30 to TRBJ2-2; D is perhaps TRBD2 (6 bases). Looked up from germline, CDR1 is GTSNPN and CDR2 is SVGIG (reference sequence). The CDR3 is made up of 14 amino acids. V gave up 3 bases and J gave up 5 bases, with 13 bases separating them. The CDR3 is CAWRRGLATGELFF. The CDR3 nucleotides are TGTGCCTGGAGGCGGGGCCTAGCTACCGGGGAGCTGTTTTTT.

The chain uses TRBV10-3 and TRBJ1-2; D uncertain. V lost 5 bases and J 8 bases, leaving 18 bases between the germline ends. The CDR3 loop spans 14 amino acids. Germline lookup yields CDR1 ENHRY and CDR2 SYGVKD. This CDR3 reads CAISTDGQARGYTF. The CDR3 region has the DNA TGTGCCATCAGTACGGACGGTCAGGCACGGGGCTACACCTTC.

Comment on this clone: Distinct nucleotide sequences in the sample also encode this CDR3. The gene calls are TRBV5-1 and TRBJ2-7, with TRBD1 identical over 9 bases. The CDR3 spans 14 residues. The trim removed 5 bases at V and 0 bases at J, leaving 3 bases unmatched. Germline V gives CDR1 SGHRS, CDR2 YFSETQ. CDR3 DNA: TGCGCCAGCAGTGAACAGGGGGCCTCCTACGAGCAGTACTTC. Its protein is CASSEQGASYEQYF.